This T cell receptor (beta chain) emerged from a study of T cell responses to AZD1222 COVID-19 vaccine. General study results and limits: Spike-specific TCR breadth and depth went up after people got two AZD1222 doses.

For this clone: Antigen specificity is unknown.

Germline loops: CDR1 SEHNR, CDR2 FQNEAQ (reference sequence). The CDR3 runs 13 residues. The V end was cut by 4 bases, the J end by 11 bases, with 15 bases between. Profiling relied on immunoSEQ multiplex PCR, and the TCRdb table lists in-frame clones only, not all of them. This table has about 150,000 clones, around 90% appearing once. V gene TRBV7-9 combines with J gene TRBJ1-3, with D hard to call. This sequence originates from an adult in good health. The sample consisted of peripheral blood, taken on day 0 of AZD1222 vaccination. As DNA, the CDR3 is TGTGCCAGCAGCTCTGTGAACAGATATTCCATATATTTT. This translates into CASSSVNRYSIYF.